This entry features one T cell receptor (beta chain) sequence. Its antigen remains unidentified. CD45RO-negative cells were positively selected for CCR7, leaving out terminally differentiated effector memory CD45RA+ cells. Germline lookup yields CDR1 SNHLY and CDR2 FYNNEI. This CDR3 has 13 residues. V lost 1 base to trimming and J lost 1 base, with 5 bases between them. The sample originates from a study of shared clonotypes between healthy human individuals. Across the study: Three plates were used per donor for CD4 naive, three for CD4 memory, two for CD8 naive and one for CD8 memory. Study-level findings and limits: Naive subsets generally exceeded memory subsets in estimated richness.

Produced via immunoSEQ multiplex PCR; TCRdb's table is partial and in-frame only. The sample lists about 2 million clones; approximately 94% were seen once. The TCR was taken from a man younger than 30 in good health. V usage is TRBV2 and J usage is TRBJ2-7; unclear D gene. Sequences were obtained from naive CD8+ T cells sorted from blood. This chain's CDR3 is CASSEDISYEQYF. As DNA, the CDR3 is TGTGCCAGCAGTGAAGACATATCCTACGAGCAGTACTTC.